This T cell receptor beta chain was recorded in a study of regulatory T cells in long-lasting Graves disease. This clonotype was seen ten or more times. What it recognizes is unknown. The time point was: newly diagnosed GD, antithyroid drugs for less than 3 months. Following extraction of RNA from PBMCs, that RNA was used to make the TCR library. Through Arm-PCR of CDR3 regions and iRepertoire HTBI primers, TCR beta libraries were built. TCRdb ran MiXCR on the multiplex PCR reads and lists one entry per CDR3 protein. The data show roughly 560,000 distinct CDR3 sequences, 15% to 20% seen once. General observations from the study: With approximately 2,500 shared public clonotypes, persistent patients exceeded new patients, who shared about a thousand.

In addition, the sample was reused for a study of T cells in Graves' hyperthyroidism and ophthalmopathy.

This clonotype was sampled from a woman aged 35 to 60 with Graves disease. Specimen: peripheral blood mononuclear cells (PBMCs), collected at new diagnosis, from a patient treated with antithyroid drugs.

CDR3: CASTRNLHTDTQYF. The CDR3 DNA follows: TGTGCCAGCACTCGAAACCTACACACAGATACGCAGTATTTT. The gene calls are TRBV6-2 or TRBV6-3 and TRBJ2-3; D unclear. The CDR3 is 14 amino acids. Trimming took 7 bases from V and 2 from J, leaving 13 bases between them. Germline V lookup: CDR1 MNHEY, CDR2 SVGEGT.